The 32 T cell receptor beta chains given below trace back to one sample, sequenced in a study of vaccination effects on CD4 cells after COVID-19. ViraFEST used viral peptide pools to expand antigen-specific CD4+ T cells before sequencing. Investigators separated out CD4+ T cells once 10 days of culture had passed. Each person got two doses of an mRNA SARS-CoV-2 vaccine, BNT162b2 or mRNA-1273. These receptors have no identified antigens. Some clones are missing from TCRdb's copy, which holds only in-frame ones; the method was immunoSEQ multiplex PCR. The sample has roughly 70,000 clones, about 80% seen once; the top ten hold approximately 0.9%. The input for sequencing was CD4+ T cells from PBMCs cultured with HCoV-OC43 spike peptides, taken after COVID-19 vaccination. Noted subset: HCoV-OC43 spike overlapping peptide pool stimulation. Every receptor here comes from a human donor who received a COVID-19 vaccine.

The rearrangement joins TRBV10-3 to TRBJ1-1; D gene uncertain. Trimming pared 0 bases from V and 1 base from J, leaving 9 bases between. Per germline, CDR1 ENHRY and CDR2 SYGVKD. CDR3 length: 15 residues. For the CDR3, the DNA is TGTGCCATCAGTGAGTCTCCAGGATCGAACACTGAAGCTTTCTTT. Translation: CAISESPGSNTEAFF.

The J gene is TRBJ2-1, the V gene TRBV5-1; 8 bases match TRBD2. Germline CDR1 reads SGHRS; CDR2 reads YFSETQ. The CDR3 loop spans 15 amino acids. J lost 3 bases, V lost 4 bases, and 6 bases had no gene match. CDR3 bases: TGCGCCAGCAGCACGGGGGGGCCTAACTACAATGAGCAGTTCTTC. Translating it yields CASSTGGPNYNEQFF.

This chain joins TRBV6-1 and TRBJ1-5; perhaps TRBD1 as D (5 bases). There are 15 residues in the CDR3. The germline V and J ends were trimmed by 2 bases and 2 bases, with 10 bases remaining between them. Germline V CDR1 and CDR2: MNHNS, SASEGT. The DNA for the CDR3 is TGTGCCAGCAGTGAACAGGGACGGGGCAATCAGCCCCAGCATTTT. It specifies CASSEQGRGNQPQHF.

The rearrangement links TRBV20-1 to TRBJ1-1, with unresolved D. Trimming shortened V by 3 bases and J by 3 bases, and 5 bases separated the two germline ends. This CDR3 is built from 11 residues. Germline loops: CDR1 DFQATT, CDR2 SNEGSKA (reference sequence). This CDR3 reads CSASGDTEAFF. The CDR3 bases are TGCAGTGCTAGCGGGGACACTGAAGCTTTCTTT.

This clone was found once. The rearrangement uses TRBV2 and TRBJ1-2; unclear D gene. CDR3 length: 12 amino acids. The V and J ends lost 8 bases and 2 bases respectively, with 9 bases between them. Germline V gene lookup returns CDR1 SNHLY and CDR2 FYNNEI. The CDR3 loop is CASSRVNYGYTF. CDR3 bases: TGTGCCAGCTCCCGGGTCAACTATGGCTACACCTTC.

The chain carries TRBV24-1 and TRBJ1-4, with 8 bases fitting TRBD1. Germline lookup yields CDR1 KGHDR and CDR2 SFDVKD. This CDR3 is built from 15 residues. The trim removed 2 bases at V and 10 bases at J, leaving 8 bases unmatched. CDR3 in DNA: TGTGCCACCAGTGATTCAGGGGGCCTAGACGGAAAACTGTTTTTT. Protein sequence: CATSDSGGLDGKLFF.

The J gene is TRBJ2-1, the V gene TRBV15, with 7 bases fitting TRBD1. Germline CDR1 is LNHNV and CDR2 is YYDKDF (reference sequence). J lost 2 bases, V lost 8 bases, and 6 bases had no gene match. The CDR3 is made up of 14 amino acids. The CDR3 spells CATGWTGTYNEQFF. CDR3 DNA: TGTGCCACCGGATGGACAGGAACCTACAATGAGCAGTTCTTC.

The chain joins TRBV28 to TRBJ1-3; possibly TRBD1 for D (6 bases). CDR3 length: 19 amino acids. Germline CDR1 MDHEN, CDR2 SYDVKM. V lost 1 base, J lost 11 bases, and 30 bases lay in between. CDR3 in amino acids: CASSLYPRGLGRGRTPIYF. Here the CDR3 DNA reads TGTGCCAGCAGTTTATACCCGCGAGGGTTAGGCAGGGGAAGAACCCCCATATATTTT.

Relative to its sample, this clone is medium-sized. The V call is TRBV19, the J call TRBJ1-1; tentatively, D is TRBD1 (6 bases). V was shortened by 0 bases and J by 3 bases, with 11 bases between the two germline ends. In germline, CDR1 is LNHDA, CDR2 SQIVND (reference sequence). This CDR3 region has 15 residues. In DNA, the CDR3 is TGTGCCAGTAGTATAGATCAACCAGGGGACACTGAAGCTTTCTTT. This gives the protein CASSIDQPGDTEAFF.

The CDR3 sequence: CASSLASTDTQYF. In DNA, the CDR3 is TGTGCCAGCAGTTTGGCGAGCACAGATACGCAGTATTTT. V gene TRBV12-3 or TRBV12-4 combines with J gene TRBJ2-3; D is unclear. This CDR3 region has 13 residues. V lost 3 bases to trimming and J lost 0 bases, with 4 bases between them.

The chain couples TRBV27 to TRBJ2-2; D is uncertain. This CDR3 has 14 residues. Germline CDR1 and CDR2: MNHEY and SMNVEV (reference sequence). V lost 4 bases and J lost 1, with 7 bases in between. CDR3 nucleotide sequence: TGTGCCAGCAGTTACGCAGTGAACACCGGGGAGCTGTTTTTT. It specifies CASSYAVNTGELFF.

This chain joins TRBV7-2 and TRBJ2-7; 10 bases agree with TRBD2. CDR3 length: 15 residues. Per the germline V gene, CDR1 is SGHTA and CDR2 is FQGNSA. V shed 4 bases and J 1 base; nucleotides not matched to a gene: 4. In DNA, the CDR3 is TGTGCCAGCAGCTATTTAGCGGGGGGTTCCTACGAGCAGTACGTC. Translation: CASSYLAGGSYEQYV.

The rearrangement links TRBV9 to TRBJ1-4; D possibly corresponds to TRBD1 (5 bases). Germline assignment: CDR1 SGDLS and CDR2 YYNGEE. This CDR3 spans 14 amino acids. Trimming shortened V by 3 bases and J by 2 bases, and 8 bases separated the two germline ends. The CDR3 region is CASSAGRTNEKLFF. As DNA, the CDR3 is TGTGCCAGCAGCGCAGGGAGGACTAATGAAAAACTGTTTTTT.

The chain joins TRBV11-2 to TRBJ2-3; no clear D gene. The CDR3 runs to 12 residues. CDR1 and CDR2 from the germline V gene are SGHAT and FQNNGV. Trimming removed 6 bases at V and 2 bases at J, with 6 bases between. CDR3 DNA: TGTGCCAGCAGTAAGACCACAGATACGCAGTATTTT. Encoded protein: CASSKTTDTQYF. Variable domain in full (rest from reference TRBV11-2 and TRBJ2-3): EAGVAQSPRYKIIEKRQSVAFWCNPISGHATLYWYQQILGQGPKLLIQFQNNGVVDDSQLPKDRFSAERLKGVDSTLKIQPAKLEDSAVYLCASSKTTDTQYFGPGTRLTVL.

This chain connects TRBV19 to TRBJ2-3; TRBD2 matches 9 bases. The trim removed 3 bases at V and 8 bases at J, leaving 12 bases unmatched. CDR1 and CDR2 (germline): LNHDA, SQIVND (reference sequence). The CDR3 spans 16 residues. CDR3 coding DNA: TGTGCCAGTAGTATCGGGGCCGCTAGCGGGGAACGTACGCAGTATTTT. Protein product: CASSIGAASGERTQYF.

The chain recombines TRBV5-1 with TRBJ2-2; 9 bases are shared with TRBD2. CDR1 is SGHRS and CDR2 is YFSETQ in the germline V gene. This CDR3 has 16 amino acids. Trimming took 0 bases from V and 4 from J; bases not matched to a gene: 4. The CDR3 is CASSLARGGGTGELFF. The CDR3 DNA sequence: TGCGCCAGCAGCTTGGCGCGGGGGGGCGGCACCGGGGAGCTGTTTTTT.

V and J are TRBV6-1 and TRBJ1-2, with TRBD1 as a possible D gene (5 bases). This CDR3 has 15 amino acids. Trimming removed 1 base from V and 7 bases from J, with 16 bases in between. CDR1 and CDR2 from the germline V gene are MNHNS and SASEGT. CDR3 protein: CASSEVAGRFAGYTF. CDR3 DNA: TGTGCCAGCAGTGAAGTGGCAGGGAGGTTTGCTGGCTACACCTTC.

This CDR3 is CASSLDQGGEQFF. DNA of the CDR3: TGTGCCAGCAGCTTGGATCAGGGCGGTGAGCAGTTCTTC. V and J are TRBV5-4 and TRBJ2-1, with D possibly being TRBD1 (5 bases). V was trimmed by 0 bases and J by 9 bases, leaving 10 bases between them. The germline CDR1 and CDR2 sequences are SGHNT and YYREEE (reference sequence). CDR3 length: 13 residues.

The V call is TRBV7-3, the J call TRBJ2-1, with 9 positions matching TRBD2. This CDR3 comprises 16 residues. V dropped 1 base and J dropped 4; count of bases not matched to a gene: 5. In germline, CDR1 is SGHTA, CDR2 FQGTGA. The chain's CDR3 is CASSLSPSGEYNEQFF. The CDR3 DNA reads as TGTGCCAGCAGCTTAAGTCCTAGCGGGGAATACAATGAGCAGTTCTTC.

The chain recombines TRBV3-1 (or the pseudogene TRBV3-2) with TRBJ2-1; TRBD1 might be the D (5 bases). Germline V gene data show CDR1 as LGHDT and CDR2 as YNNKEL (reference sequence). Trimming took 2 bases from V and 4 from J, leaving 9 bases between them. The CDR3 totals 14 residues. CDR3 sequence reads: CASSQLTDYNEQFF. The CDR3 DNA follows: TGTGCCAGCAGCCAATTGACAGATTACAATGAGCAGTTCTTC.

The chain uses TRBV5-1 and TRBJ1-2; D gene unclear. This CDR3 is built from 16 residues. The V and J ends lost 0 bases and 6 bases respectively, with 18 bases between them. Germline CDR1 and CDR2: SGHRS and YFSETQ. CDR3 residues: CASSLVAGSPEDGYTF. CDR3 DNA: TGCGCCAGCAGCTTGGTCGCCGGGTCCCCGGAGGATGGCTACACCTTC.

This clone occurred a few times. This sequence joins TRBV20-1 and TRBJ1-6; D might be TRBD1 (6 bases). Trimming removed 3 bases at V and 7 bases at J, with 13 bases between. This CDR3 spans 14 amino acids. Germline V gene sequence: CDR1 DFQATT, CDR2 SNEGSKA (reference sequence). The CDR3 DNA is TGCAGTGCTAGTAGGGGACAAGAAAATTCACCCCTCCACTTT. It codes for CSASRGQENSPLHF.

This chain joins TRBV2 and TRBJ1-1, with D maybe TRBD1 (6 bases). The CDR3 has 14 amino acids. The V and J ends lost 4 bases and 1 base respectively, with 10 bases between them. Germline CDR1 and CDR2: SNHLY and FYNNEI. The CDR3 nucleotides are TGTGCCAGCAGTGTGTACAGGGCGAACACTGAAGCTTTCTTT. As protein: CASSVYRANTEAFF.

V and J are TRBV6-5 and TRBJ2-7; 8 bases fit TRBD2. The length of the CDR3 is 15 residues. Germline V lookup: CDR1 MNHEY, CDR2 SVGAGI. This CDR3 reads CASSDSGGALTEQYV. The CDR3 DNA follows: TGTGCCAGCAGTGACTCGGGGGGGGCTTTAACCGAGCAGTACGTC.

This clone has a handful of counts. The J gene is TRBJ1-1, the V gene TRBV12-3 or TRBV12-4; D remains ambiguous. CDR3 length equals 12 residues. V lost 8 bases, J lost 8 bases, and 15 bases lay in between. The CDR3 is CASHHGELEAFF. The CDR3 DNA sequence: TGTGCCAGCCACCACGGAGAATTGGAAGCTTTCTTT.

The chain recombines TRBV7-6 with TRBJ1-1; D gene uncertain. CDR3 length: 13 residues. V shed 2 bases and J shed 0 bases, with 4 bases lying between them. From germline, CDR1 is SGHVS and CDR2 FNYEAQ. The CDR3 region is CASSLTVNTEAFF. CDR3 coding DNA: TGTGCCAGCAGCTTAACAGTGAACACTGAAGCTTTCTTT.

This chain links TRBV21-1 with TRBJ2-4; no DNA check was done on the table's D call, TRBD2. TRBV21-1 is classified as a pseudogene. The CDR3 covers 18 residues. CDR3 in amino acids: CASSKGLAGGRGKNIQYF. Here the CDR3 DNA reads TGTGCCAGCAGCAAAGGACTAGCGGGGGGGCGGGGCAAAAACATTCAGTACTTC.

This chain uses TRBV5-1 with TRBJ1-1; D possibly corresponds to TRBD1 (5 bases). CDR3 length equals 13 residues. Germline V gene sequence: CDR1 SGHRS, CDR2 YFSETQ. Between the trimmed V and J ends, which lost 0 bases and 11 bases, there was a span of 14 bases. The CDR3, as DNA: TGCGCCAGCAGCTTGGGGGTCGGAGGGGTGGCTTTCTTT. Residues: CASSLGVGGVAFF.

This chain joins TRBV4-1 and TRBJ2-7; D is unresolved. The CDR3 is 14 residues long. The germline V gene encodes CDR1 MGHRA and CDR2 YSYEKL. The V end was cut by 0 bases, the J end by 1 base, with 7 bases between. In nucleotides, the CDR3 is TGCGCCAGCAGCCAAGATCCCCGGTCCTACGAGCAGTACGTC. Its translation is CASSQDPRSYEQYV.

V gene TRBV5-1 combines with J gene TRBJ1-1; D remains unclear. The V gene lost 2 bases and the J gene lost 4 bases, with 9 bases spanning the gap. This CDR3 comprises 13 residues. Germline CDR1 and CDR2: SGHRS and YFSETQ. CDR3 loop: CASSLTRTTEAFF. Here the CDR3 DNA reads TGCGCCAGCAGCTTAACAAGGACCACTGAAGCTTTCTTT.

The chain is built from TRBV18 and TRBJ2-1; D uncertain. Germline assignment: CDR1 KGHSH and CDR2 LQKENI. V was shortened by 3 bases and J by 4 bases, with 7 bases between the two germline ends. The CDR3 has 13 residues. CDR3 residues: CASSPRDYNEQFF. The CDR3 DNA reads TGTGCCAGCTCACCTAGAGATTACAATGAGCAGTTCTTC.

This clone was found a few times. V usage is TRBV10-3 and J usage is TRBJ2-7, with TRBD1 matching over 7 bases. V lost 0 bases to trimming and J lost 5 bases; unmatched junction nucleotides: 1. The CDR3 has 13 residues. Germline CDR1 and CDR2: ENHRY and SYGVKD. In nucleotides, the CDR3 is TGTGCCATCAGTGAGTCGGGGACAGACGAGCAGTACGTC. This encodes CAISESGTDEQYV.